A single sample is the source of the 17 T cell receptor beta chains below, sequenced in a study of CD8+ T cells in alopecia areata. Treatment described: oral pan-JAK inhibitor, 5-10 mg twice daily. Following extraction, RNA underwent reverse transcription to cDNA, which served as the sequencing template. Here immunoSEQ multiplex PCR was the method, and the copy in TCRdb shows in-frame clones only, minus some. This table has roughly 180,000 clones, about 53% appearing once. This specimen was CD8+ T cells sorted from blood, taken at week 24, from a patient treated with tofacitinib. These receptors were collected from a human donor with alopecia areata.

This clone has just a few counts. The chain has TRBV9 and TRBJ2-1; TRBD1 agrees at 8 bases. CDR3 length equals 15 residues. After removal of 0 bases from V and 6 bases from J, the junction contained 5 bases not matched to a gene. The germline V gene has CDR1 SGDLS and CDR2 YYNGEE. In DNA form, the CDR3 reads TGTGCCAGCAGCGTAGGGCAGGGGGCGGGCAATGAGCAGTTCTTC. This gives the protein CASSVGQGAGNEQFF. The full variable domain, with the rest looked up from reference TRBV9 and TRBJ2-1, is DSGVTQTPKHLITATGQRVTLRCSPRSGDLSVYWYQQSLDQGLQFLIQYYNGEERAKGNILERFSAQQFPDLHSELNLSSLELGDSALYFCASSVGQGAGNEQFFGPGTRLTVL.

The chain is built from TRBV4-3 and TRBJ1-1; a possible D gene is TRBD1 (6 bases). The germline gives CDR1 LGHNA, CDR2 YSLEER. V was shortened by 8 bases and J by 0 bases, with 7 bases between the two germline ends. The CDR3 length is 12 residues. Here the CDR3 reads CASGGLNTEAFF. Here the CDR3 DNA reads TGCGCCAGCGGGGGGCTGAACACTGAAGCTTTCTTT.

A few counts support this clone. The V gene is TRBV30, the J gene TRBJ2-1, with a possible D match to TRBD1 (7 bases). The CDR3 contains 11 residues. From germline, CDR1 is GTSNPN and CDR2 SVGIG (reference sequence). V was shortened by 4 bases and J by 7 bases, with 8 bases between the two germline ends. The CDR3: CAWTGGNEQFF. The CDR3 DNA sequence: TGTGCCTGGACAGGGGGGAATGAGCAGTTCTTC.

This clone was observed a handful of times. This chain links TRBV7-9 with TRBJ2-1; a possible D gene is TRBD2 (5 bases). Germline V gene lookup returns CDR1 SEHNR and CDR2 FQNEAQ (reference sequence). V shed 10 bases and J shed 10 bases, with 11 bases lying between them. The CDR3 totals 10 residues. The chain's CDR3 is CATVLGEQFF. Written as DNA, the CDR3 is TGTGCCACCGTACTAGGGGAGCAGTTCTTC.

This clone was observed once. The CDR3: CASSYEGYNEQFF. Here the CDR3 DNA reads TGTGCCAGCAGTTATGAGGGCTACAATGAGCAGTTCTTC. The rearrangement links TRBV6-6 to TRBJ2-1; maybe TRBD2 (5 bases). CDR1 MNHNY and CDR2 SVGAGI come from the germline V gene (reference sequence). This CDR3 has 13 residues. Trimming left V 3 bases short and J 3 bases short, with 6 bases between.

J is TRBJ2-2 and V is TRBV27; D is ambiguous. Germline V CDR1 and CDR2: MNHEY, SMNVEV (reference sequence). This CDR3 is built from 11 residues. With 0 bases removed from V and 7 bases from J, the gap between germline ends came to 0 bases. The CDR3 is CASSLSGELFF. The CDR3 nucleotides are TGTGCCAGCAGTTTATCCGGGGAGCTGTTTTTT.

There are a few counts of this clone. The chain carries TRBV11-3 and TRBJ2-7; D gene uncertain. The CDR3 contains 12 residues. Germline V gives CDR1 SGHNT, CDR2 YENEEA. V was shortened by 3 bases and J by 8 bases, with 11 bases between the two germline ends. Here the CDR3 DNA reads TGTGCCAGCAGCTTCAACTGGCCAAAGCAGTACTTC. Translation: CASSFNWPKQYF.

The chain carries TRBV27 and TRBJ1-2; D call uncertain. The V gene lost 4 bases and the J gene lost 8 bases, with 11 bases spanning the gap. This CDR3 is built from 12 residues. Germline assignment: CDR1 MNHEY and CDR2 SMNVEV (reference sequence). The CDR3 nucleotides are TGTGCCAGCAGTTCCCAAGGGCGGGGCTACACCTTC. This translates into CASSSQGRGYTF.

As concerns this clone: In the same sample, other DNA sequences code for this CDR3. The chain combines TRBV4-3 with TRBJ2-1; no clear D. V was pared by 0 bases and J by 5 bases, with 5 bases between. Germline CDR1 and CDR2: LGHNA and YSLEER. CDR3 length: 13 residues. CDR3 nucleotides: TGCGCCAGCAGCCAAGATGGGGACAATGAGCAGTTCTTC. Translation: CASSQDGDNEQFF.

The V call is TRBV27, the J call TRBJ2-3; 8 nucleotides match TRBD2. Germline V gene data show CDR1 as MNHEY and CDR2 as SMNVEV (reference sequence). The CDR3 is made up of 14 amino acids. Losses at the gene ends were 8 bases for V and 6 bases for J; bases not matched to a gene: 10. CDR3 residues: CASLPSGSWDTQYF. CDR3 DNA sequence: TGTGCCAGCCTACCTAGCGGGTCTTGGGATACGCAGTATTTT.

The chain links TRBV10-1 to TRBJ2-1, with TRBD1 as a possible D gene (6 bases). From germline, CDR1 is WNHNN and CDR2 SYGVQD (reference sequence). CDR3 length equals 14 residues. V was clipped by 3 bases and J by 9 bases, with 15 bases between them. CDR3 protein: CASSDPAGAAEQFF. CDR3 nucleotide sequence: TGCGCCAGCAGTGACCCCGCAGGGGCTGCTGAGCAGTTCTTC.

The chain links TRBV5-1 to TRBJ2-1, with 10 bases lining up with TRBD1. The J segment lost 8 bases and the V segment lost 5 bases, leaving 10 bases of the junction unmatched. The germline gives CDR1 SGHRS, CDR2 YFSETQ. The CDR3 extends over 15 amino acids. In DNA form, the CDR3 reads TGCGCCAGCAGACCCTCCCGACAGGGGGCCTATGAGCAGTTCTTC. Translation: CASRPSRQGAYEQFF. Full variable domain (remainder filled in from reference TRBV5-1 and TRBJ2-1): KAGVTQTPRYLIKTRGQQVTLSCSPISGHRSVSWYQQTPGQGLQFLFEYFSETQRNKGNFPGRFSGRQFSNSRSEMNVSTLELGDSALYLCASRPSRQGAYEQFFGPGTRLTVL.

The chain uses TRBV19 and TRBJ1-2, with unresolved D. The CDR3 loop spans 11 amino acids. With 7 bases removed from V and 4 bases from J, the gap between germline ends came to 7 bases. Germline assignment: CDR1 LNHDA and CDR2 SQIVND (reference sequence). For the CDR3, the DNA is TGTGCCAGTATCCCGGGCTATGGCTACACCTTC. Residues: CASIPGYGYTF.

As concerns this clone: The sample has other DNA sequences that encode this CDR3 too. The rearrangement joins TRBV4-3 to TRBJ2-7, with D possibly TRBD1 on 6 matching bases. CDR1 and CDR2 (germline): LGHNA, YSLEER. Trimming took 0 bases from V and 1 from J, leaving 7 bases between them. The CDR3 totals 14 residues. As DNA, the CDR3 is TGCGCCAGCAGCCAAGATAGGGGGTCCTACGAGCAGTACTTC. Its protein is CASSQDRGSYEQYF.

The chain uses TRBV27 and TRBJ1-2, with 9 nucleotides matching TRBD1. The CDR3 length is 14 residues. The V gene's germline CDR1 is MNHEY and CDR2 SMNVEV (reference sequence). The V and J ends lost 5 bases and 5 bases, in that order; junction bases with no gene match: 6. The CDR3 DNA reads as TGTGCCAGCAGTCCACCGGGACAGGGTTATGGCTACACCTTC. It yields the protein CASSPPGQGYGYTF.

This clone was counted a single time. The chain links TRBV6-5 to TRBJ1-5, with D uncertain. The CDR3 length is 14 residues. Trimming took off 5 bases at V and 2 bases at J, with 10 bases between the two ends. Germline CDR1 and CDR2: MNHEY and SVGAGI. CDR3 protein: CASSSGWGNQPQHF. The CDR3 region has the DNA TGTGCCAGCAGTAGCGGTTGGGGCAATCAGCCCCAGCATTTT.

This chain connects TRBV7-8 to TRBJ1-2; 7 bases fit TRBD1. V lost 5 bases and J lost 2; bases outside the gene matches: 11. The CDR3 loop spans 16 amino acids. The germline CDR1 and CDR2 sequences are SGHVS and FQNEAQ. The CDR3 region is CASSHHSSGQNYGYTF. The DNA of the CDR3 is TGTGCCAGCAGCCATCATAGCTCGGGACAGAACTATGGCTACACCTTC. The complete variable domain, with remaining parts taken from reference TRBV7-8 and TRBJ1-2, reads GAGVSQSPRYKVAKRGQDVALRCDPISGHVSLFWYQQALGQGPEFLTYFQNEAQLDKSGLPSDRFFAERPEGSVSTLKIQRTQQEDSAVYLCASSHHSSGQNYGYTFGSGTRLTVV.